A selection of T cell receptor beta chains follows, all from one sample in a study of human T cells and chemical hapten exposure. TCRdb re-derived calls from the RACE reads in MiXCR, one entry per CDR3 protein. The sample gives about 54,000 distinct CDR3 sequences, about 10% of which show up once; 1.5% to 2% is in the top ten. The sequencing used whole blood, collected in connection with sensitization to the hapten diphenylcyclopropenone (DPC). The receptors originated from a woman aged 50 to 60 with alopecia areata. Some clones in this sample may be carry-over from other donors' samples. CDR3s include the opening cysteine and the closing phenylalanine or tryptophan. The D gene is left open where the match is weak. Clone size is not always given. Where it is, it says once, few, many or a class for expanded clones.

j_call d_call v_call clone_size cdr3_aa cdr3_nt
TRBJ1-2 . TRBV28 many CASRVDYGYTF TGTGCCAGCAGGGTGGACTATGGCTACACCTTC
TRBJ2-7 . TRBV14 many CASSQEQDYEQYF TGTGCCAGCAGCCAAGAACAGGACTACGAGCAGTACTTC
TRBJ2-3 TRBD2 TRBV3-1 . CASSQVASGGRNTDTQYF TGTGCCAGCAGCCAAGTGGCCAGCGGGGGGCGAAACACAGATACGCAGTATTTT
TRBJ1-6 . TRBV18 many CASSPPRAPLHF TGTGCCAGCTCACCACCCAGGGCACCCCTCCACTTT
TRBJ2-7 TRBD2 TRBV4-2 few CASSRGTSGSSYEQYF TGTGCCAGCAGCCGAGGTACTAGCGGGAGCTCCTACGAGCAGTACTTC
TRBJ1-5 . TRBV19 many CASSIGLYQPQHF TGTGCCAGTAGTATTGGGCTCTATCAGCCCCAGCATTTT
TRBJ2-1 . TRBV4-2 few CASSPDGVDYNEQFF TGTGCCAGCAGTCCCGACGGAGTCGACTACAATGAGCAGTTCTTC
TRBJ2-5 TRBD2 TRBV7-9 . CASSLALAGSYQETQYF TGTGCCAGCAGCTTAGCGCTAGCGGGGTCGTACCAAGAGACCCAGTACTTC
TRBJ1-1 . TRBV12-3/TRBV12-4 few CASSLGAMNTEAFF TGTGCCAGCAGTTTAGGGGCTATGAACACTGAAGCTTTCTTT
TRBJ2-7 TRBD2 TRBV20-1 many CSATPGLAGLSSYEQYF TGCAGTGCTACCCCCGGACTAGCGGGCCTAAGCTCCTACGAGCAGTACTTC
TRBJ1-5 . TRBV12-3/TRBV12-4 few CASSLQAKNQPQHF TGTGCCAGCAGTTTACAGGCGAAGAATCAGCCCCAGCATTTT
TRBJ2-7 . TRBV6-5 few CATARTVRHEQYF TGTGCCACCGCACGGACCGTAAGGCACGAGCAGTACTTC
TRBJ2-6 . TRBV28 many CASKTGGDPGANVLTF TGTGCCAGCAAAACGGGCGGGGACCCTGGGGCCAACGTCCTGACTTTC
TRBJ2-3 . TRBV7-2 . CASSLSDSLPQYF TGTGCCAGCAGCTTATCCGACTCCCTGCCGCAGTATTTT
TRBJ2-7 . TRBV28 many CASSLSARSYEQYF TGTGCCAGCAGTCTTTCCGCTCGCTCCTACGAGCAGTACTTC
TRBJ2-4 . TRBV12-3/TRBV12-4 many CASSPPDNPGTKNIQYF TGTGCCAGCAGTCCACCCGACAACCCAGGGACCAAAAACATTCAGTACTTC
TRBJ2-3 . TRBV11-2 few CASSLTPRSSTDTQYF TGTGCCAGCAGCTTAACCCCAAGATCAAGCACAGATACGCAGTATTTT
TRBJ1-6 . TRBV21-1 few CASRKQGALSPLHF TGTGCCAGCAGGAAACAGGGGGCACTCTCACCCCTCCACTTT
TRBJ2-7 TRBD1 TRBV25-1 many CASSELPLGDSDYEQYF TGTGCCAGCAGTGAATTACCCCTAGGGGACAGCGACTACGAGCAGTACTTC
TRBJ2-3 . TRBV2 few CASSETEARTQYF TGTGCCAGCAGTGAAACCGAGGCTCGTACGCAGTATTTT
TRBJ1-2 TRBD1 TRBV27 . CASSSDRGHPYGYTF TGTGCCAGCAGCTCTGACAGGGGGCACCCGTATGGCTACACCTTC
TRBJ1-1 TRBD1 TRBV7-2 . CASSFTGAPNTEAFF TGTGCCAGCAGCTTTACAGGGGCCCCGAACACTGAAGCTTTCTTT
TRBJ2-7 . TRBV12-3/TRBV12-4 few CASSLPRLESHEQYF TGTGCCAGCAGTCTCCCGAGACTAGAGTCCCACGAGCAGTACTTC
TRBJ2-5 TRBD1 TRBV24-1 few CATSDRWDSRRETQYF TGTGCCACCAGTGATCGATGGGACAGCCGCCGGGAGACCCAGTACTTC
TRBJ2-7 . TRBV11-2 . CASSRGTHEQYF TGTGCCAGCAGCCGTGGCACACACGAGCAGTACTTC
TRBJ1-2 . TRBV4-1 few CASATEDRRGYTF TGCGCCAGCGCGACGGAAGACAGACGGGGCTACACCTTC
TRBJ1-1 . TRBV7-9 . CASSREWAAEAFF TGTGCCAGCAGCCGTGAATGGGCCGCTGAAGCTTTCTTT
TRBJ1-4 . TRBV19 . CASTLMRGRGDEKLFF TGTGCCAGTACCCTCATGCGTGGACGGGGGGATGAAAAACTGTTTTTT
TRBJ1-1 TRBD1 TRBV18 . CASSPSTGGTEAFF TGTGCCAGCTCACCTTCAACAGGGGGCACTGAAGCTTTCTTT
TRBJ1-1 TRBD1 TRBV27 many CASSLLTGGVFAEAFF TGTGCCAGCAGTTTATTGACAGGGGGCGTTTTCGCTGAAGCTTTCTTT
TRBJ2-2 . TRBV19 few CASRLRGSAGELFF TGTGCCAGTAGGCTTAGGGGGTCGGCCGGGGAGCTGTTTTTT
TRBJ2-3 TRBD1 TRBV9 few CASSSLQGRTDTQYF TGTGCCAGCAGTTCCCTACAGGGGAGAACAGATACGCAGTATTTT
TRBJ1-1 . TRBV5-6 many CASSPTRNTEAFF TGTGCCAGCAGCCCGACCCGAAACACTGAAGCTTTCTTT
TRBJ2-5 . TRBV29-1 many CSVVPQETQYF TGCAGCGTTGTCCCACAAGAGACCCAGTACTTC